The subject of this entry is one T cell receptor beta chain. Antigen specificity is unknown. Trimming took 7 bases from V and 4 from J, leaving 17 bases between them. The germline V gene has CDR1 SNHLY and CDR2 FYNNEI. The CDR3 totals 15 residues. The data originate from a study of shared clonotypes between healthy human individuals. Turning to the study itself: Each donor's CD4 naive and CD4 memory cells filled three plates apiece, CD8 naive two, and CD8 memory one.

Using immunoSEQ multiplex PCR, the repertoire was profiled, and TCRdb retains in-frame clones only, with some absent. The sample has about 1 million clones, about 74% seen once. Study outcomes and limitations: Exclusively blood specimens were collected; tissue repertoires likely differ. Some naive CD4 clonotypes, roughly 5%, turned up in common across several donors.

Sequenced sample: memory CD4+ T cells sorted from blood. Subset reported: CD45RA-negative fraction. The sequence came from a man aged 18-30 years in good health. The chain uses TRBV2 and TRBJ2-1; the D gene could be TRBD1 or TRBD2 (6 bases each). The chain's CDR3 is CASNFTGAGYNEQFF. Here the CDR3 DNA reads TGTGCCAGCAACTTTACGGGGGCAGGGTACAATGAGCAGTTCTTC.